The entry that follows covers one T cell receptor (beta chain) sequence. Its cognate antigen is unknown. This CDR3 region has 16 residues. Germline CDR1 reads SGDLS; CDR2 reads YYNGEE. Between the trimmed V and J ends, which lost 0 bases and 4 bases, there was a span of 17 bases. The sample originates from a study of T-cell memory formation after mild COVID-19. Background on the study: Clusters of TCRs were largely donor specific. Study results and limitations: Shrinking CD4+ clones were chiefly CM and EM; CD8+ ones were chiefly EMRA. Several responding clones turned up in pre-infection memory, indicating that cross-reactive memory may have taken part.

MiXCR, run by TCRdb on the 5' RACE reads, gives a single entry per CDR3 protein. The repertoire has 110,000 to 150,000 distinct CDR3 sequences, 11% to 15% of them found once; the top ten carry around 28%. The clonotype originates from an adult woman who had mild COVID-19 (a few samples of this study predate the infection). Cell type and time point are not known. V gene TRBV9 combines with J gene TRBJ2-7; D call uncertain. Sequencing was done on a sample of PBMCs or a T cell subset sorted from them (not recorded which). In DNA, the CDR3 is TGTGCCAGCAGCGTAGAATCCGCCCCCCCACTTTACGAGCAGTACTTC. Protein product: CASSVESAPPLYEQYF.